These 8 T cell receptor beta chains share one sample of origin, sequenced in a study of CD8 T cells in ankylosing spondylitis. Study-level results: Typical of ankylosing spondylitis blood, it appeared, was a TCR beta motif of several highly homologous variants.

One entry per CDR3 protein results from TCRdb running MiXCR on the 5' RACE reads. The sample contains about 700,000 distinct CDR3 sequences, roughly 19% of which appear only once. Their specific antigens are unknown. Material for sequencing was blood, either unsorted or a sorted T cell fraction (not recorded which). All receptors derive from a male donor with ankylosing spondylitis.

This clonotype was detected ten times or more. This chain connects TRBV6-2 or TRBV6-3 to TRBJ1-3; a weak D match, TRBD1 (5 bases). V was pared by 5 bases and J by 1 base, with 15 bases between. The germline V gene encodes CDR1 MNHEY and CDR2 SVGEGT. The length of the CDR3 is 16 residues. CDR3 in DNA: TGTGCCAGCAGTGTACCGGGACGCCGATCTGGAAACACCATATATTTT. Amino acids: CASSVPGRRSGNTIYF.

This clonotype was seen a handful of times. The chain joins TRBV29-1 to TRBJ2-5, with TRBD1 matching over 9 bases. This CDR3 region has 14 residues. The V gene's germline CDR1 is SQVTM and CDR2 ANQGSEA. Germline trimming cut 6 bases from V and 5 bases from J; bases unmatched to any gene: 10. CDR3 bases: TGCAGCGTGGTTTACAGGGGGCTTGGTGAGACCCAGTACTTC. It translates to CSVVYRGLGETQYF.

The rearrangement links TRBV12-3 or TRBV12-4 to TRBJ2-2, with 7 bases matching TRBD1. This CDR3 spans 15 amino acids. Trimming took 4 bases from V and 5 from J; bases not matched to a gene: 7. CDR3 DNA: TGTGCCAGCAGTTCAGGACAGGACTTTACCGGGGAGCTGTTTTTT. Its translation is CASSSGQDFTGELFF.

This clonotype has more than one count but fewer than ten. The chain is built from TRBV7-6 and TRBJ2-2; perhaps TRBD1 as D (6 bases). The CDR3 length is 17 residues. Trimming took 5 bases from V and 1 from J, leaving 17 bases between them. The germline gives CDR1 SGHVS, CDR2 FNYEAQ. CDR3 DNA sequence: TGTGCCAGCAGCCTTCACAGGGAAGGGGGGAACACCGGGGAGCTGTTTTTT. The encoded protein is CASSLHREGGNTGELFF.

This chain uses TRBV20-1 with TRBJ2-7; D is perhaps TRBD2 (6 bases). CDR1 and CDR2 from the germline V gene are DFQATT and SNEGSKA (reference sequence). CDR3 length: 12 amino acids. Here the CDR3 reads CSPYGSTHEQYF. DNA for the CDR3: TGCAGCCCCTACGGGAGTACCCACGAGCAGTACTTC.

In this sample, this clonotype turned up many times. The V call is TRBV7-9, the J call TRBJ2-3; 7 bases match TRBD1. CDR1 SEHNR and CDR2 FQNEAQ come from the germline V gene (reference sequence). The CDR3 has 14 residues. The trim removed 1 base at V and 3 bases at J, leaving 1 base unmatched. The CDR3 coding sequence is TGTGCCAGCAGCTTAGGGGGACAGACAGATACGCAGTATTTT. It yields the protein CASSLGGQTDTQYF.

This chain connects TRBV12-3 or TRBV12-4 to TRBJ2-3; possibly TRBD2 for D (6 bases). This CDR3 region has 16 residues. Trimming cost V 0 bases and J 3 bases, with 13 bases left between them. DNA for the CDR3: TGTGCCAGCAGTTTAGCGGCTACCGGGGGTACAGATACGCAGTATTTT. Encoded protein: CASSLAATGGTDTQYF.

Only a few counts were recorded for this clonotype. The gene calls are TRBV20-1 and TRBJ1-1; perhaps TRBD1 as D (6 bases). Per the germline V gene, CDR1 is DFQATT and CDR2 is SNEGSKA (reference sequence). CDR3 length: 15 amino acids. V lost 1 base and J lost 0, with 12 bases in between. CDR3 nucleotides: TGCAGTGCTAGAGTAGGGGGATCCGTGAACACTGAAGCTTTCTTT. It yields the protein CSARVGGSVNTEAFF.